These T cell receptor beta chains were read from a single sample in a study of blood T cell repertoires in COVID-19. Repertoires were generated with immunoSEQ multiplex PCR, while TCRdb's copy carries only in-frame clones and drops some. This table has a few hundred thousand clones, roughly 85% appearing once. Material: PBMCs or T cells enriched from blood (not recorded which). These receptors all stem from a woman in her thirties or forties with acute COVID-19. Each CDR3 is given with its conserved first and last residue. A D gene is named only where the DNA matches it firmly. Clone size is given for some rows only: seen once, a few or many times, or a class if the clone is expanded.

size,D,V,J,DNA,CDR3
once,.,TRBV28,TRBJ1-5,TGTGCCAGCAGTTTAGCGGGCAGAAACAATCAGCCCCAGCATTTT,CASSLAGRNNQPQHF
few,.,TRBV12-3/TRBV12-4,TRBJ1-4,TGTGCCAGCCAACGGTCGGCTAATGAAAAACTGTTTTTT,CASQRSANEKLFF
few,.,TRBV9,TRBJ2-5,TGTGCCAGCAGCGTAGGGCAGGGAGGTACGGAGACCCAGTACTTC,CASSVGQGGTETQYF
.,.,TRBV27,TRBJ2-7,TGTGCCAGCAGTTTAGCGGACAGCCTCTCCTACGAGCAGTACTTC,CASSLADSLSYEQYF
once,TRBD2,TRBV28,TRBJ2-5,TGTGCCAGCAGGACTAGCCACCAAGAGACCCAGTACTTC,CASRTSHQETQYF
.,.,TRBV5-1,TRBJ2-1,TGCGCCAGCAGCTTTCGGAGGGGCTCCTACAATGAGCAGTTCTTC,CASSFRRGSYNEQFF
.,TRBD1,TRBV9,TRBJ1-5,TGTGCCAGCAGCCGACAGGGGTCCCCAGGGCCCCAGCATTTT,CASSRQGSPGPQHF
.,TRBD2,TRBV7-2,TRBJ2-5,TGTGCCAGCAGCTTAGGACGACTAGCTCAAGAGACCCAGTACTTC,CASSLGRLAQETQYF
.,TRBD1,TRBV5-1,TRBJ2-5,TGCGCCAGCAGCGCCGACAGGGGTAAAGAGACCCAGTACTTC,CASSADRGKETQYF
.,TRBD2,TRBV7-2,TRBJ2-4,TGTGCCAGCAGCTCCACTAGCGGGGGAGCCAAAAACATTCAGTACTTC,CASSSTSGGAKNIQYF
.,.,TRBV25-1,TRBJ2-3,TGTGCCAGCAGTGAAATCGACAGGAACACAGATACGCAGTATTTT,CASSEIDRNTDTQYF
.,TRBD1,TRBV29-1,TRBJ1-5,TGCAGCGTTCAGGGGGCGGGCAATCAGCCCCAGCATTTT,CSVQGAGNQPQHF
.,.,TRBV12-3/TRBV12-4,TRBJ2-1,TGTGCCAGCAGTTTCAAAAATGAGCAGTTCTTC,CASSFKNEQFF
.,TRBD2,TRBV19,TRBJ2-1,TGTGCCAGTAGTACTAGCGGGGATTCCTACAATGAGCAGTTCTTC,CASSTSGDSYNEQFF
.,TRBD2,TRBV13,TRBJ2-7,TGTGCCAGCAGCTTATTGTCTCTAGCGGGACACGAGCAGTACTTC,CASSLLSLAGHEQYF
.,.,TRBV7-2,TRBJ1-5,TGTGCCAGCAGCTCCTCCGGGACTCGGAGCAATCAGCCCCAGCATTTT,CASSSSGTRSNQPQHF
once,.,TRBV7-2,TRBJ1-5,TGTGCCAGCAGCCAGGGGAGGGCGGGTCAGCCCCAGCATTTT,CASSQGRAGQPQHF
.,TRBD1,TRBV19,TRBJ1-3,TGTGCCAGTAGTTTCCGGGACAGGGGAGGAAACACCATATATTTT,CASSFRDRGGNTIYF
.,TRBD1,TRBV27,TRBJ2-1,TGTGCCAGCACCAGGGACAGCTCCTACAATGAGCAGTTCTTC,CASTRDSSYNEQFF
.,.,TRBV4-1,TRBJ1-1,TGCGCCAGCAGCCAAGATGGCAGGGCTATGGCTTTCTTT,CASSQDGRAMAFF
once,.,TRBV20-1,TRBJ1-5,TGCAGTGCTAGTTTCTGGGGAGGGGATCAGCCCCAGCATTTT,CSASFWGGDQPQHF
.,TRBD1,TRBV7-9,TRBJ1-1,TGTGCCAGCAGCTTGTCGACAGGGGGAGAAGCTTTCTTT,CASSLSTGGEAFF
.,TRBD1,TRBV27,TRBJ1-5,TGTGCCAGCAGTGAAACGGGACAGTTCAATCAGCCCCAGCATTTT,CASSETGQFNQPQHF
.,.,TRBV9,TRBJ2-3,TGTGCCAGCAGCGTAGCTCCCAGCGCTACCACAGATACGCAGTATTTT,CASSVAPSATTDTQYF
.,TRBD1,TRBV6-5,TRBJ1-5,TGTGCCAGCAGTCCCCGGACAGGGGAGAATCAGCCCCAGCATTTT,CASSPRTGENQPQHF
.,TRBD2,TRBV5-1,TRBJ2-3,TGCGCCAGCAGCCTGGGGCGGGAGTTTGCAGATACGCAGTATTTT,CASSLGREFADTQYF
.,TRBD1,TRBV27,TRBJ1-6,TGTGCCAGCAGTTTATTTGGTGGGACAGGGATTAAAGCGAATTCACCCCTCCACTTT,CASSLFGGTGIKANSPLHF
once,.,TRBV15,TRBJ2-5,TGTGCCACCAGCAGAGCAGGGTCGGCCTCGACCCAGTACTTC,CATSRAGSASTQYF
.,.,TRBV5-1,TRBJ2-5,TGCGCCAGCAGCTTTGGGCGGGGAAACTTCAAAGAGACCCAGTACTTC,CASSFGRGNFKETQYF
once,TRBD2,TRBV19,TRBJ2-7,TGTGCCAGTAGTCCCCAAGGGTCGGGAGGCTTATTCTCGAAGTACTTC,CASSPQGSGGLFSKYF
.,TRBD1,TRBV3-1/TRBV3-2,TRBJ1-2,TGTGCCAGCAGCCACCTAGGGACAGGGGGACAGGCGGGCTACACCTTC,CASSHLGTGGQAGYTF
few,TRBD1,TRBV9,TRBJ2-1,TGTGCCAGCAGCGTCACAGGGGGCAATGAGCAGTTCTTC,CASSVTGGNEQFF
.,.,TRBV12-5,TRBJ2-5,TGTGCTAGTGGTTTGGTACAATGGATCGGGCAGGGAGAGACCCAGTACTTC,CASGLVQWIGQGETQYF
.,TRBD2,TRBV9,TRBJ2-3,TGTGCCAGCAGCGTTAGCGGGAGGGATACAGATACGCAGTATTTT,CASSVSGRDTDTQYF
.,.,TRBV18,TRBJ1-2,TGTGCCAGCTCACCAGGGCAGCAGTACACCTTC,CASSPGQQYTF
few,.,TRBV4-3,TRBJ1-2,TGCGCCAGCAGCCCCTCTAGTCGACAGGCCAATAACTATGGCTACACCTTC,CASSPSSRQANNYGYTF
.,.,TRBV5-1,TRBJ1-1,TGCGCCAGCAGCTTGGCCGGGGAAGGTGAAGCTTTCTTT,CASSLAGEGEAFF
.,.,TRBV7-2,TRBJ1-2,TGTGCCAGCAGCTACTTAGCCATGTCTTGGGGGACAACCAACTATGGCTACACCTTC,CASSYLAMSWGTTNYGYTF
.,TRBD1,TRBV5-3,TRBJ1-5,TGTGCCAGAAGCCAGATCGACAGGGGTAGCAATCAGCCCCAGCATTTT,CARSQIDRGSNQPQHF
.,TRBD1,TRBV5-1,TRBJ1-2,TGCGCCAGCAGCCAAAACAGGGGTGAGGGCTACACCTTC,CASSQNRGEGYTF
.,.,TRBV6-2/TRBV6-3,TRBJ1-6,TGTGCCAGCAGCCCTTGGGGGCGGAATTCACCCCTCCACTTT,CASSPWGRNSPLHF
.,TRBD1,TRBV29-1,TRBJ2-4,TGCAGCGCCCAGGCCCAGGGACAGGGCGGTAAAAACATTCAGTACTTC,CSAQAQGQGGKNIQYF
.,.,TRBV7-2,TRBJ1-2,TGTGCCAGCAGCTTAGTTGACCCCAGGAACTATGGCTACACCTTC,CASSLVDPRNYGYTF
.,TRBD2,TRBV2,TRBJ2-1,TGTGCCAGCAGCGCCTCGACTAGCGGGGGGCCCTACAATGAGCAGTTCTTC,CASSASTSGGPYNEQFF
.,.,TRBV4-3,TRBJ1-4,TGCGCCAGCAGCCAAGAAGCGGGACATCCTTATGAAAAACTGTTTTTT,CASSQEAGHPYEKLFF